Presented here are 19 T cell receptor beta chains from one specimen sequenced in a study of regulatory T cells in long-lasting Graves disease. In building TCR beta libraries, iRepertoire HTBI primers were used together with Arm-PCR of CDR3 regions. TCRdb reanalysed the multiplex PCR reads using MiXCR and keeps one entry per CDR3 protein. The sample has roughly 520,000 distinct CDR3 sequences; around 12% are singletons. Sample time point: newly diagnosed GD, antithyroid drugs for less than 3 months. PBMCs provided the RNA from which the TCR library was made. The same data also contributed to another study, on T cells in Graves' hyperthyroidism and ophthalmopathy.

Sequencing used peripheral blood mononuclear cells (PBMCs), obtained at new diagnosis, from a patient treated with antithyroid drugs. These receptors came from a woman in her 30s with Graves disease.

This clonotype has at least ten counts. The rearrangement uses TRBV30 and TRBJ1-2; TRBD1 agrees at 7 bases. Trimming took 4 bases from V and 4 from J; bases not matched to a gene: 6. From germline, CDR1 is GTSNPN and CDR2 SVGIG (reference sequence). The length of the CDR3 is 13 residues. For the CDR3, the DNA is TGTGCCTGGACGACAGGGTATGGCTATGGCTACACCTTC. Translating gives CAWTTGYGYGYTF.

This clonotype was counted many times. The rearrangement joins TRBV6-5 to TRBJ2-7; D is unclear. V was shortened by 4 bases and J by 3 bases, with 10 bases between the two germline ends. The CDR3 contains 13 residues. Germline CDR1 MNHEY, CDR2 SVGAGI. The CDR3 loop is CASSSETYYEQYF. In nucleotides, the CDR3 is TGTGCCAGCAGTTCCGAAACATACTACGAGCAGTACTTC.

This clonotype showed up many times. V and J are TRBV15 and TRBJ2-7; D uncertain. The ends were cut back, 0 bases at V and 4 bases at J, with 16 bases in the middle. The germline CDR1 and CDR2 sequences are LNHNV and YYDKDF (reference sequence). The CDR3 covers 16 residues. Written as DNA, the CDR3 is TGTGCCACCAGCAGAGAGGCGGTCATGGGTTCTTACGAGCAGTACTTC. Translated, it gives CATSREAVMGSYEQYF.

This clonotype was counted between two and nine times. The chain is built from TRBV19 and TRBJ2-4; the D gene could be TRBD1 or TRBD2 (5 bases each). The CDR3 is 17 amino acids. Germline values: CDR1 LNHDA, CDR2 SQIVND (reference sequence). V shed 4 bases and J shed 7 bases, with 23 bases lying between them. This chain's CDR3 is CASSTSLGTATRNIQYF. The CDR3 DNA follows: TGTGCCAGTAGTACTTCCTTGGGGACGGCGACGCGGAACATTCAGTACTTC.

The J gene is TRBJ2-3, the V gene TRBV12-3 or TRBV12-4, with TRBD2 matching over 11 bases. J gave up 7 bases and V 6 bases, and 6 bases lay outside the gene matches. The CDR3 has 14 residues. The CDR3 loop is CASRKTSGAYTQYF. CDR3 coding DNA: TGTGCCAGCAGAAAGACTAGCGGGGCTTATACGCAGTATTTT.

This clonotype was observed many times. This CDR3 is CAQQPKAVKETQYF. The CDR3 DNA sequence: TGTGCACAACAGCCGAAAGCAGTAAAAGAGACCCAGTACTTC. The rearrangement joins TRBV2 to TRBJ2-5, with no clear D. CDR3 size: 14 residues. Germline V lookup: CDR1 SNHLY, CDR2 FYNNEI.

This clonotype showed up many times. The rearrangement links TRBV2 to TRBJ2-6; D remains unclear. This CDR3 spans 14 amino acids. V lost 6 bases and J lost 0, with 6 bases in between. Germline V CDR1 and CDR2: SNHLY, FYNNEI. CDR3 amino acids: CASRLGSGANVLTF. The CDR3 DNA reads as TGTGCCAGCAGACTTGGCTCTGGGGCCAACGTCCTGACTTTC.

In regard to this clonotype: The junction does not match germline at one end; this may be a read error. The rearrangement joins TRBV3-1 to TRBJ2-5; 9 bases match TRBD2. The CDR3 extends over 18 amino acids. Germline values: CDR1 LGHDT, CDR2 YNNKEL (reference sequence). The CDR3 spells CASSQVGGISGSYNEQLF. The CDR3 DNA reads as TGTGCCAGCAGCCAAGTGGGGGGTATTAGCGGGAGCTACAATGAGCAGCTCTTC.

This clonotype showed up many times. V is TRBV5-4 and J is TRBJ2-5, with D possibly TRBD1 on 5 matching bases. The germline gives CDR1 SGHNT, CDR2 YYREEE (reference sequence). This CDR3 is 13 amino acids long. Trimming stripped 0 bases from V and 3 bases from J, with 6 bases between. CDR3 DNA: TGTGCCAGCAGCTTGGCAGGGAAAGAGACCCAGTACTTC. Translation gives CASSLAGKETQYF.

This clonotype was seen many times. The chain uses TRBV27 and TRBJ2-1; 12 bases are shared with TRBD1. Germline CDR1 reads MNHEY; CDR2 reads SMNVEV (reference sequence). The CDR3 covers 14 residues. The V and J ends lost 5 bases and 13 bases, in that order; junction bases with no gene match: 9. In DNA form, the CDR3 reads TGTGCCAGCAGTGGGACAGGGGGCCCCGAGGCCCAGTTCTTC. This translates into CASSGTGGPEAQFF.

The genes are TRBV7-9 and TRBJ2-1; 7 bases align to TRBD2. CDR1 is SEHNR, CDR2 FQNEAQ, per germline (reference sequence). This CDR3 has 14 amino acids. After removal of 5 bases from V and 7 bases from J, the junction contained 8 bases not matched to a gene. The CDR3 protein is CASSAIVAGNEQFF. In DNA form, the CDR3 reads TGTGCCAGCAGCGCCATCGTAGCGGGTAATGAGCAGTTCTTC.

In this sample, this clonotype turned up many times. The gene calls are TRBV9 and TRBJ1-6; D might be TRBD1 (5 bases). The CDR3 has 14 residues. Per germline, CDR1 SGDLS and CDR2 YYNGEE. V lost 0 bases, J lost 8 bases, and 9 bases lay in between. The CDR3 nucleotides are TGTGCCAGCAGCGTAGAGAGGGACCATTCACCCCTCCACTTT. Protein: CASSVERDHSPLHF.

This clonotype occurred many times. The chain recombines TRBV9 with TRBJ1-2, with D unclear. Germline CDR1 and CDR2: SGDLS and YYNGEE. V was trimmed by 0 bases and J by 0 bases, leaving 6 bases between them. There are 14 residues in the CDR3. The CDR3 nucleotides read TGTGCCAGCAGCGTAGATACGACTAACTATGGCTACACCTTC. Translated: CASSVDTTNYGYTF.

The V and J genes are TRBV7-9 and TRBJ2-5, with 12 bases lining up with TRBD2. Germline V CDR1 and CDR2: SEHNR, FQNEAQ (reference sequence). This CDR3 comprises 15 residues. J gave up 2 bases and V 8 bases, and 6 bases lay outside the gene matches. The CDR3 spells CASDPGTSGQETQYF. The CDR3 DNA reads as TGTGCCAGCGACCCTGGGACTAGCGGGCAAGAGACCCAGTACTTC. The whole variable domain, filled in from reference TRBV7-9 and TRBJ2-5, reads DTGVSQNPRHKITKRGQNVTFRCDPISEHNRLYWYRQTLGQGPEFLTYFQNEAQLEKSRLLSDRFSAERPKGSFSTLEIQRTEQGDSAMYLCASDPGTSGQETQYFGPGTRLLVL.

This clonotype was seen at least ten times. This sequence joins TRBV28 and TRBJ2-7; 11 nucleotides match TRBD1. V was clipped by 3 bases and J by 6 bases; unmatched bases: 16. Germline V gene sequence: CDR1 MDHEN, CDR2 SYDVKM. The CDR3 is 18 residues long. DNA for the CDR3: TGTGCCAGCAGTTTCCCCCCCACCGGGACAGGGGGTTCGGGCGAGCAGTACTTC. Its translation is CASSFPPTGTGGSGEQYF.

Ten or more counts support this clonotype. The chain couples TRBV4-1 to TRBJ1-2; D gene unclear. The CDR3 contains 14 residues. The V gene's germline CDR1 is MGHRA and CDR2 YSYEKL. V was trimmed by 0 bases and J by 9 bases, leaving 14 bases between them. CDR3 bases: TGCGCCAGCAGCCAAGAAGAGGCAATACAACGCTACACCTTC. Its translation: CASSQEEAIQRYTF.

This clonotype was picked up many times. CDR3 in amino acids: CASSSQGPGELFF. For the CDR3, the DNA is TGCGCCAGCAGCTCGCAGGGTCCCGGGGAGCTGTTTTTT. The rearrangement joins TRBV5-1 to TRBJ2-2, with TRBD1 as a possible D gene (5 bases). V gave up 3 bases and J gave up 6 bases, with 9 bases separating them. This CDR3 has 13 amino acids. CDR1 SGHRS and CDR2 YFSETQ come from the germline V gene. Based on the CDR3 plus reference TRBV5-1 and TRBJ2-2, the full variable domain is KAGVTQTPRYLIKTRGQQVTLSCSPISGHRSVSWYQQTPGQGLQFLFEYFSETQRNKGNFPGRFSGRQFSNSRSEMNVSTLELGDSALYLCASSSQGPGELFFGEGSRLTVL.

This clonotype was seen repeatedly, ten times or more. The chain combines TRBV27 with TRBJ1-2; D not resolved. V shed 8 bases and J shed 6 bases, with 16 bases lying between them. The V gene's germline CDR1 is MNHEY and CDR2 SMNVEV (reference sequence). This CDR3 has 13 residues. The CDR3 DNA is TGTGCCAGCTGTTCGTCGTGGTCCCATGGCTACACCTTC. It encodes CASCSSWSHGYTF.

V usage is TRBV7-2 and J usage is TRBJ1-5, with 9 bases that match TRBD1. Germline CDR1 is SGHTA and CDR2 is FQGNSA. V lost 1 base to trimming and J lost 7 bases; unmatched junction nucleotides: 5. This CDR3 has 15 residues. The CDR3 here is CASSLGGQGQQPQHF. In DNA form, the CDR3 reads TGTGCCAGCAGCTTAGGGGGACAGGGCCAACAGCCCCAGCATTTT.